This T cell receptor (beta chain) was identified in a study of cytomegalovirus exposure and HLA in healthy donors. The germline V gene has CDR1 SGHTS and CDR2 YDEGEE. There are 11 residues in the CDR3. PCR used 60 Vbeta primers and 13 Jbeta primers. TCRdb's copy holds only in-frame clones and misses some; the assay was immunoSEQ multiplex PCR. Among roughly 180,000 clones listed, 80% to 90% were seen once. The source is a man aged 18 to 29 in good health and CMV-seropositive. V usage is TRBV5-8 and J usage is TRBJ2-5; D is unclear. The better agreement between TRBJ2-7 and the DNA end casts doubt on the J call. The source material was PBMCs. The chain's CDR3 is CASRVANEQYF. As DNA, the CDR3 is TGTGCCAGCAGGGTCGCCAACGAGCAGTACTTC.